The rows below give T cell receptor beta chains drawn from one sample of a study of metastatic and nonmetastatic thyroid tumors. TCRdb re-called the PCR reads with MiXCR. The sample records about 6,100 clones, roughly 33% being singletons. What was sequenced was adjacent normal tissue. The source is a male donor with papillary thyroid cancer or a benign thyroid nodule (not recorded which). Some clones in this sample may be carry-over from other donors' samples. Both conserved end residues are part of each CDR3. D genes are given only for firm matches. Clone size is given for some rows only: seen once, a few or many times, or a class if the clone is expanded.

j_call: TRBJ1-1; clone_size: few; v_call: TRBV10-3; d_call: TRBD1; cdr3_nt: TGTGCCATCAGTGACTCAGAACAGGGGGCCTTGAACACTGAAGCTTTATTT; cdr3_aa: CAISDSEQGALNTEALF
j_call: TRBJ2-1; clone_size: -; v_call: TRBV27; d_call: TRBD2; cdr3_nt: TGTGCCAGCAGTGGGACTAGCGGGAGGTACAATGAGGGGTTCTTC; cdr3_aa: CASSGTSGRYNEGFF
j_call: TRBJ2-2; clone_size: -; v_call: TRBV5-1; d_call: TRBD2; cdr3_nt: TGCGCCAGCAGCTTTTTGACTAGCGGGAGGGCCGTCCCTACCGTGGAGCTGTTTTTT; cdr3_aa: CASSFLTSGRAVPTVELFF
j_call: TRBJ2-5; clone_size: -; v_call: TRBV12-3/TRBV12-4; d_call: TRBD2; cdr3_nt: TGTGCCAGCAGACCGGGACTAGCGGGAGACACCCAAGGGGAGACCCAGTACTTC; cdr3_aa: CASRPGLAGDTQGETQYF
j_call: TRBJ1-2; clone_size: -; v_call: TRBV6-1; d_call: -; cdr3_nt: TGTGCCAGCAGCCTATTCGGGGCCGTCGTGGAGGGCTACACCTTC; cdr3_aa: CASSLFGAVVEGYTF
j_call: TRBJ2-1; clone_size: -; v_call: TRBV7-3; d_call: -; cdr3_nt: TGTGCCAGCAGCTTGTACGAGGCGGGATACAATGAGCAGTTCTTC; cdr3_aa: CASSLYEAGYNEQFF
j_call: TRBJ2-3; clone_size: medium-sized; v_call: TRBV2; d_call: -; cdr3_nt: TGTGCCAGCAGCTCTCGGGCTTGGGGCACAGATACGCAGTATTTT; cdr3_aa: CASSSRAWGTDTQYF
j_call: TRBJ2-7; clone_size: many; v_call: TRBV6-2/TRBV6-3; d_call: TRBD1; cdr3_nt: TGTGCCAGCAGTGCGACAGGGCTGGGGCAATACGAGCAGTACTTC; cdr3_aa: CASSATGLGQYEQYF
j_call: TRBJ2-3; clone_size: -; v_call: TRBV14; d_call: -; cdr3_nt: TGTGCCAGCAGCCAACGGGAGTTCGCAGATACGCAGTATTTT; cdr3_aa: CASSQREFADTQYF
j_call: TRBJ2-1; clone_size: -; v_call: TRBV11-3; d_call: TRBD2; cdr3_nt: TGTGCCAGCAGCTTACTAGCGGGAGGGACAAGGCAGTTCTTC; cdr3_aa: CASSLLAGGTRQFF
j_call: TRBJ1-1; clone_size: -; v_call: TRBV7-3; d_call: -; cdr3_nt: TGTGCCAGCAGCTTGGAGCCCATGAACACTGAAGCTTTCTTT; cdr3_aa: CASSLEPMNTEAFF
j_call: TRBJ2-1; clone_size: -; v_call: TRBV11-2; d_call: TRBD1; cdr3_nt: TGTGCCAGCAGCTTAGGTGGACAGGGGAGGAATGAGCAGTTCTTC; cdr3_aa: CASSLGGQGRNEQFF
j_call: TRBJ1-5; clone_size: -; v_call: TRBV6-1; d_call: TRBD1; cdr3_nt: TGTGCCAGCAGTGTCGACAGGGGGCAGAATCAGCCCCAGCATTTT; cdr3_aa: CASSVDRGQNQPQHF
j_call: TRBJ2-5; clone_size: few; v_call: TRBV9; d_call: TRBD1; cdr3_nt: TGTGCCAGCAGCGGCCGGGACAGCCAAGAGACCCAGTACTTC; cdr3_aa: CASSGRDSQETQYF
j_call: TRBJ1-1; clone_size: -; v_call: TRBV7-2; d_call: -; cdr3_nt: TGTGCCAGCAGCTTAGTAAGGATTGGGAACACTGAAGCTTTCTTT; cdr3_aa: CASSLVRIGNTEAFF
j_call: TRBJ2-7; clone_size: large; v_call: TRBV6-1; d_call: -; cdr3_nt: TGTGCCAGCACAGGGGCCTGGGGATGGACTTACGAGCAGTACTTC; cdr3_aa: CASTGAWGWTYEQYF
j_call: TRBJ2-2; clone_size: few; v_call: TRBV12-3/TRBV12-4; d_call: -; cdr3_nt: TGTGCCAGCAGTTTATCCCAGGCCGGGGAGCTGTTTTTT; cdr3_aa: CASSLSQAGELFF
j_call: TRBJ2-7; clone_size: -; v_call: TRBV11-2; d_call: TRBD1; cdr3_nt: TGTGCCAGCAGCTTAGTAGCGGACAGGGGGCACTACGAGCAGTACTTC; cdr3_aa: CASSLVADRGHYEQYF
j_call: TRBJ2-5; clone_size: medium-sized; v_call: TRBV20-1; d_call: TRBD1; cdr3_nt: TGCAGTGCTAGAGATATTGGGACAGTCGGAGAGACCCAGTACTTC; cdr3_aa: CSARDIGTVGETQYF
j_call: TRBJ2-2; clone_size: -; v_call: TRBV6-2/TRBV6-3; d_call: -; cdr3_nt: TGTTCCAGCAGTGCTGGACATGGGGACACCGCGGAGCTGTTTTTT; cdr3_aa: CSSSAGHGDTAELFF
j_call: TRBJ2-7; clone_size: once; v_call: TRBV11-2; d_call: -; cdr3_nt: TGTGCCAGCAGCTTAGGAATCGGACAAAAGCTGGCCTACGAGCAGTACTTC; cdr3_aa: CASSLGIGQKLAYEQYF
j_call: TRBJ2-3; clone_size: many; v_call: TRBV7-2; d_call: -; cdr3_nt: TGTGCCAGCAGCTCCTATCTTCGCACAGATACGCAGTATTTT; cdr3_aa: CASSSYLRTDTQYF
j_call: TRBJ2-7; clone_size: -; v_call: TRBV28; d_call: TRBD2; cdr3_nt: TGTGCCAGCAGTTTATACCGTCTAGCGGGCATCTACGAGCAGTACTTC; cdr3_aa: CASSLYRLAGIYEQYF
j_call: TRBJ2-6; clone_size: -; v_call: TRBV11-3; d_call: TRBD1; cdr3_nt: TGTGCCAGCAGAGACAGGGGATTCTCTGGGGCCAACGTCCTGACTTTC; cdr3_aa: CASRDRGFSGANVLTF
j_call: TRBJ1-6; clone_size: few; v_call: TRBV28; d_call: TRBD1; cdr3_nt: TGTGCCAGCAGTTCCCCCGGGACAGCTCTTTTACCCCTCCACTTT; cdr3_aa: CASSSPGTALLPLHF
j_call: TRBJ2-2; clone_size: few; v_call: TRBV10-3; d_call: -; cdr3_nt: TGTGCCATCAGTGAAACAGAAGGAGGGGGCACCGGGGAGCTGTTTTTT; cdr3_aa: CAISETEGGGTGELFF
j_call: TRBJ2-3; clone_size: few; v_call: TRBV24-1; d_call: TRBD1; cdr3_nt: TGTGCCACCAGTGACCCAGACAGGGGGGACACAGATACGCAGTATTTT; cdr3_aa: CATSDPDRGDTDTQYF
j_call: TRBJ1-2; clone_size: -; v_call: TRBV4-2; d_call: -; cdr3_nt: TGTGCCAGCAGCCTCGAAACCGGAGGGATCTATGGCTACACCTTC; cdr3_aa: CASSLETGGIYGYTF
j_call: TRBJ2-7; clone_size: -; v_call: TRBV11-2; d_call: -; cdr3_nt: TGTGCCAGCAGCTCATCGTGGGGTAACCCGGACGGGGACGAGCAGTACTTC; cdr3_aa: CASSSSWGNPDGDEQYF
j_call: TRBJ2-1; clone_size: few; v_call: TRBV6-5; d_call: -; cdr3_nt: TGTGCCAGCAGTTACGTTATGTGGGGACTTGCTCACAATGAGCAGTTCTTC; cdr3_aa: CASSYVMWGLAHNEQFF
j_call: TRBJ2-7; clone_size: -; v_call: TRBV11-2; d_call: -; cdr3_nt: TGTGCCAGCAGCTCACGGACGGAAACCTACGAGCAGTACTTC; cdr3_aa: CASSSRTETYEQYF
j_call: TRBJ2-1; clone_size: -; v_call: TRBV6-2/TRBV6-3; d_call: TRBD2; cdr3_nt: TGTGCCAGCAGTTCGAATCGACTAGCGGGAGTAAATGAGCAGTTCTTC; cdr3_aa: CASSSNRLAGVNEQFF
j_call: TRBJ2-1; clone_size: -; v_call: TRBV6-1; d_call: TRBD1; cdr3_nt: TGTGCCAGCAGTGCCCAGGGGGCAGGGCAGTTCTTC; cdr3_aa: CASSAQGAGQFF
j_call: TRBJ2-2; clone_size: -; v_call: TRBV3-1; d_call: -; cdr3_nt: TGTGCCAGCAGCCAAAAAAGGGGGGGAAGTTCCGAGGAGCCGTTTTTT; cdr3_aa: CASSQKRGGSSEEPFF
j_call: TRBJ2-2; clone_size: -; v_call: TRBV18; d_call: -; cdr3_nt: TGTGCCAGCTCACCGACCGACAGGTTTCTCACCGGGGAGCTGTTTTTT; cdr3_aa: CASSPTDRFLTGELFF